This is a list of T cell receptor beta chains from one sample in a study of cytomegalovirus exposure and HLA in healthy donors. This table comes from immunoSEQ multiplex PCR, and its TCRdb copy is limited to in-frame clones, with some not included. Of approximately 150,000 clones in the sample, approximately 73% were seen once. Sequenced: PBMCs. These receptor sequences come from a man in his thirties or forties in good health and CMV-seropositive. The CDR3 runs from the conserved cysteine through the conserved F or W. D genes are given only for firm matches. The size entry is marked missing in some rows and otherwise reads once, few, many or a size class.

v_gene	j_gene	abundance	d_gene	CDR3aa	CDR3nt
TRBV9	TRBJ1-5	few	TRBD1	CASSGGGGTGINQPQHF	TGTGCCAGCAGCGGGGGAGGGGGGACAGGGATAAATCAGCCCCAGCATTTT
TRBV6-1	TRBJ2-7	NA	NA	CASSEARWGREQYF	TGTGCCAGCAGTGAAGCGAGGTGGGGGCGAGAGCAGTACTTC
TRBV7-8	TRBJ1-2	NA	NA	CASSLGGNGYTF	TGTGCCAGCAGCTTAGGAGGGAACGGCTACACCTTC
TRBV13	TRBJ1-4	NA	NA	CASSVRDSQKLFF	TGTGCCAGCAGCGTCCGGGACTCTCAAAAACTGTTTTTT
TRBV5-4	TRBJ1-1	NA	NA	CASWKGQNTEAFF	TGTGCCAGCTGGAAGGGACAGAACACTGAAGCTTTCTTT
TRBV9	TRBJ1-1	NA	TRBD1	CASSEGTGGSVNTEAFF	TGTGCCAGCAGCGAGGGAACAGGGGGCTCGGTGAACACTGAAGCTTTCTTT
TRBV4-1	TRBJ1-1	NA	NA	CASSHQGNTEAFF	TGCGCCAGCAGCCACCAGGGGAACACTGAAGCTTTCTTT
TRBV7-6	TRBJ2-7	NA	TRBD1	CASSLAPGGGEQYF	TGTGCCAGCAGCTTAGCGCCAGGGGGCGGCGAGCAGTACTTC
TRBV5-1	TRBJ2-3	NA	TRBD2	CASSVTSVTDTQYF	TGCGCCAGCAGCGTTACTAGCGTGACAGATACGCAGTATTTT
TRBV2	TRBJ2-5	NA	TRBD1	CASTTQGEETQYF	TGTGCCAGCACCACCCAGGGGGAAGAGACCCAGTACTTC
TRBV4-1	TRBJ1-2	NA	NA	CASSRSRRNGVRYTF	TGCGCCAGCAGCCGGTCCCGGAGGAATGGGGTCCGCTACACCTTC
TRBV7-8	TRBJ1-4	NA	NA	CASNRGGTNEKLFF	TGTGCCAGCAACCGGGGTGGGACTAATGAAAAACTGTTTTTT
TRBV27	TRBJ1-5	NA	TRBD1	CASSLDRGRGQPQHF	TGTGCCAGCAGTCTCGACAGGGGGCGAGGTCAGCCCCAGCATTTT
TRBV6-1	TRBJ2-5	NA	NA	CASSESWSLQETQYF	TGTGCCAGCAGTGAAAGCTGGTCCCTCCAAGAGACCCAGTACTTC
TRBV11-2	TRBJ1-2	NA	NA	CASSLDSRGYDYGYTF	TGTGCCAGCAGCTTAGATAGCAGGGGCTACGACTATGGCTACACCTTC
TRBV4-1	TRBJ1-5	NA	TRBD1	CASSLYEGASNQPQHF	TGCGCCAGCAGCCTTTACGAGGGGGCTAGCAATCAGCCCCAGCATTTT
TRBV16	TRBJ1-5	NA	TRBD1	CASSQSGQTNQPQHF	TGTGCCAGCAGCCAATCGGGACAGACGAATCAGCCCCAGCATTTT
TRBV5-1	TRBJ2-7	once	NA	CASSLGSLSSYEQYF	TGCGCCAGCAGCCTTGGTTCGCTTAGCTCCTACGAGCAGTACTTC
TRBV5-6	TRBJ2-7	few	NA	CASSPPTRTNEQYF	TGTGCCAGCAGCCCGCCGACTAGAACTAACGAGCAGTACTTC
TRBV11-2	TRBJ2-7	NA	NA	CASSLEGGSSYEQYF	TGTGCCAGCAGCTTAGAGGGGGGATCCTCCTACGAGCAGTACTTC
TRBV19	TRBJ2-1	NA	NA	CASTLSSYNEQFF	TGTGCCAGTACCCTGAGCTCCTACAATGAGCAGTTCTTC
TRBV7-2	TRBJ2-7	NA	TRBD2	CASSNRGTSGSYEQYF	TGTGCCAGCAGCAACCGAGGGACTAGCGGCTCCTACGAGCAGTACTTC
TRBV5-1	TRBJ1-2	NA	TRBD1	CASRVATGQANYGYTF	TGCGCCAGCAGAGTTGCGACAGGGCAAGCTAACTATGGCTACACCTTC
TRBV7-9	TRBJ1-1	NA	TRBD1	CASSPLTGKNTEAFF	TGTGCCAGCAGCCCACTGACAGGGAAGAACACTGAAGCTTTCTTT
TRBV6-5	TRBJ1-1	NA	NA	CASSYGGLNTEAFF	TGTGCCAGCAGTTACGGGGGGTTGAACACTGAAGCTTTCTTT
TRBV7-9	TRBJ1-5	few	NA	CASSLGLNQPQHF	TGTGCCAGCAGCTTAGGTCTTAATCAGCCCCAGCATTTT
TRBV30	TRBJ2-5	NA	NA	CAWSLTSQETQYF	TGTGCCTGGAGTTTGACATCTCAAGAGACCCAGTACTTC
TRBV15	TRBJ2-6	once	NA	CATSRDEGAGANVLTF	TGTGCCACCAGCAGAGACGAGGGTGCTGGGGCCAACGTCCTGACTTTC
TRBV5-1	TRBJ2-2	NA	TRBD2	CASSLAVLAGFTGELFF	TGCGCCAGCAGCTTGGCCGTTCTAGCGGGCTTCACCGGGGAGCTGTTTTTT
TRBV5-4	TRBJ1-1	NA	TRBD1	CASHGQAYPEAFF	TGTGCCAGCCATGGACAGGCTTATCCTGAAGCTTTCTTT